These T cell receptor beta chains were read from a single sample in a study of blood T cells in healthy people across ages. Via MiXCR, TCRdb re-called the 5' RACE reads, giving one row per CDR3 protein. Of approximately 1.5 million distinct CDR3 sequences in the sample, around 36% were seen once. The source material was blood. Receptors originate from a woman aged 30 to 39 in good health. CDR3s include the opening cysteine and the closing phenylalanine or tryptophan. Fields, in order: clone size, V gene, CDR3 protein. Not all rows give a size; the values are once, few, many and, for expanded clones, a class.

clone_size: few
v_call: TRBV7-8
cdr3_aa: CASSLAHGNNLAPLHF

clone_size: few
v_call: TRBV15
cdr3_aa: CATSRDQGGSTDTQYF

clone_size: .
v_call: TRBV11-1
cdr3_aa: CASSFGRVGTSGTRITDTQYF

clone_size: .
v_call: TRBV30
cdr3_aa: CAWSAHNGALDEQFF

clone_size: .
v_call: TRBV28
cdr3_aa: CASSEYTHEQYF

clone_size: .
v_call: TRBV12-3/TRBV12-4
cdr3_aa: CASSARTSPETQYF

clone_size: .
v_call: TRBV6-1
cdr3_aa: CASSERDRGYAGELFF

clone_size: few
v_call: TRBV20-1
cdr3_aa: CSVLQGQLYEQYF

clone_size: .
v_call: TRBV7-2
cdr3_aa: CASSLFSGSTEAFF

clone_size: .
v_call: TRBV6-1
cdr3_aa: CASSSHGGKSTEAFF

clone_size: .
v_call: TRBV7-2
cdr3_aa: CASSSFSADTQYF

clone_size: .
v_call: TRBV29-1
cdr3_aa: CSVEDGQNYGYTF

clone_size: once
v_call: TRBV15
cdr3_aa: CAASQHYGYTF

clone_size: few
v_call: TRBV5-1
cdr3_aa: CASSLGGESGANVLTF

clone_size: .
v_call: TRBV7-9
cdr3_aa: CASSEGPGGTNEKLFF

clone_size: few
v_call: TRBV9
cdr3_aa: CASSDRDVIQYF

clone_size: few
v_call: TRBV10-3
cdr3_aa: CAIGVSRLSEQYF

clone_size: .
v_call: TRBV7-9
cdr3_aa: CASSSQLAGGLNEQFF

clone_size: .
v_call: TRBV9
cdr3_aa: CASSVNRGIHKSSYNEQFF

clone_size: many
v_call: TRBV28
cdr3_aa: CASSLGGRTQETQYF

clone_size: few
v_call: TRBV7-9
cdr3_aa: CASSLGWDYQETQYF

clone_size: .
v_call: TRBV30
cdr3_aa: CACVRESYEQYF

clone_size: .
v_call: TRBV15
cdr3_aa: CATTETFYNEQFF